This is a list of T cell receptor beta chains from one sample in a study of shared clonotypes between healthy human individuals. Generated by immunoSEQ multiplex PCR, the TCRdb table keeps only in-frame clones and is missing some. This sample has some 1.5 million clones; over 95% occur once, and the top ten carry roughly 1.2%. The sample comprised naive CD4+ T cells sorted from blood. The receptors were gathered from a young man in good health. CDR3s include the opening cysteine and the closing phenylalanine or tryptophan. D genes are given only for firm matches. Clone size is stated in some rows and not others, as once, few, many or a class when expanded.

J gene,V gene,clone size,D gene,CDR3 DNA,CDR3 protein
TRBJ2-7,TRBV5-4,NA,TRBD2,TGTGCCAGCAGCTCTAGCGGGAGGGCCTACGAGCAGTACTTC,CASSSSGRAYEQYF
TRBJ2-2,TRBV5-1,NA,NA,TGCGCCAGCAGCTCATGGGACGGGAACACCGGGGAGCTGTTTTTT,CASSSWDGNTGELFF
TRBJ2-7,TRBV2,once,TRBD2,TGTGCCAGCAGTGAGAGTTATCCGGGAGGGCTCCCCGAGCAGTACTTC,CASSESYPGGLPEQYF
TRBJ1-1,TRBV5-4,NA,NA,TGTGCCAGCAGCTTGGTGGTCGGGAACACTGAAGCTTTCTTT,CASSLVVGNTEAFF
TRBJ2-1,TRBV28,NA,NA,TGTGCCAGCACCGAGAGTCCCGGAGAGCAGTTCTTC,CASTESPGEQFF
TRBJ1-4,TRBV2,NA,TRBD1,TGTGCCAGCCTCGGACAGGGTACGACTAATGAAAAACTGTTTTTT,CASLGQGTTNEKLFF
TRBJ1-5,TRBV28,once,NA,TGTGCCAGCAGTTTACTCATGCGCACGCGCGATCAGCCCCAGCATTTT,CASSLLMRTRDQPQHF
TRBJ1-1,TRBV6-6,NA,NA,TGTGCCAGCAGGGGTCGAGGGAACACTGAAGCTTTCTTT,CASRGRGNTEAFF
TRBJ1-2,TRBV5-1,NA,NA,TGCGCCAGCAGCTCCACAGGAAACTATGGCTACACCTTC,CASSSTGNYGYTF
TRBJ2-3,TRBV2,NA,TRBD2,TGTGCCAGCAGTGAGGTAGGTGCGGGAGGGCCCTTTTATTCAGATACGCAGTATTTT,CASSEVGAGGPFYSDTQYF
TRBJ2-7,TRBV5-8,NA,NA,TGTGCCAGCAGCTTGGGCAGGGGCCCCTACGAGCAGTACTTC,CASSLGRGPYEQYF
TRBJ2-7,TRBV5-1,NA,NA,TGCGCCAGCAGCTTGGAACCAACCAACTACGAGCAGTACTTC,CASSLEPTNYEQYF
TRBJ1-5,TRBV6-5,once,NA,TGTGCCAGCAGGGATCGGAGCAATCAGCCCCAGCATTTT,CASRDRSNQPQHF
TRBJ1-3,TRBV19,NA,NA,TGTGCCAGTACTCTGAGACTAGCTTCTGGAAACACCATATATTTT,CASTLRLASGNTIYF
TRBJ2-3,TRBV2,NA,TRBD2,TGTGCCAGCAGTGAAGCGCTGCTAGCGGGAGTCACAGATACGCAGTATTTT,CASSEALLAGVTDTQYF
TRBJ2-7,TRBV2,NA,NA,TGTGCCAGCAGCTCAAGCGGAGCCTACGAGCAGTACTTC,CASSSSGAYEQYF
TRBJ2-1,TRBV4-2,NA,NA,TGTGCCAGCAGCCGGGAGGCAGGGGGGAATGAGCAGTTCTTC,CASSREAGGNEQFF
TRBJ1-5,TRBV2,NA,TRBD1,TGTGCCAGCAGCGGGGGACAGGGGGCCAGGCAGCCCCAGCATTTT,CASSGGQGARQPQHF
TRBJ2-7,TRBV13,NA,NA,TGTGCCAGCAGCTACAGGCGAACCTACGAGCAGTACTTC,CASSYRRTYEQYF
TRBJ2-5,TRBV9,NA,NA,TGTGCCAGCAGCGTAGCTACGACAGGTTTACAAGAGACCCAGTACTTC,CASSVATTGLQETQYF